This TCR beta chain comes out of a study of cytomegalovirus exposure and HLA in healthy donors (dated by TCRdb to between 2016 and 2019). In the study overall: An earlier analysis of approximately 600 of the donors reported roughly 300 Gb of sequence data and approximately 110 million unique TCR beta sequences from roughly 180 million T cells. The number of typed donors differed by locus: about 620-640 for A, B, C, DRB1 and DQB1; approximately 520 for DQA1; about 600 for DPA1; and about 470 for DPB1. A handful of DR-DQ haplotypes were handled as single units for association and clustering because linkage in the cohort was strong. Besides the first cohort of more than 650 subjects, a separate validation cohort made up of 90 to 150 different subjects was used. The study used immunosequencing to profile the T cell repertoires of more than 650 subjects and linked those repertoires to cytomegalovirus serostatus. Rather than using new phenotypic data, the later analysis identified candidate immune exposures from TCR beta sequences and from how often those sequences occurred across donors. Among around 400 genotyped donors of the cohort, an average of approximately 240,000 unique TCR beta nucleotide sequences was sequenced per donor, of which roughly 18% were non-productive. In an earlier analysis of 550 to 700 of the donors, high-throughput TCR beta sequencing was used to judge whether each TCR beta V gene segment behaved as functional or pseudogenic. The study was designed to test whether signatures of past pathogen exposure could be identified by cataloging public T cell receptors. The study combined high-throughput TCR immunosequencing, statistical association of individual TCRs with disease status, and machine learning to predict cytomegalovirus infection status. Donor age, sex, ethnicity and CMV serostatus were compiled together with the repertoire data. A later analysis re-examined previously published TCR beta repertoires from more than 600 donors and added high-resolution HLA genotyping to investigate patterns of TCR occurrence. A later genetic analysis used genome-wide SNP genotypes for about 55% of the 666 donors, treating that subset as a discovery cohort. HLA typing included class I and class II loci at four-digit resolution. Every repertoire in the discovery cohort had been generated on one and the same sequencing platform. About 280 gigabases of sequencing data and roughly 81 million unique TCR sequences made up an early release that covered nearly 650 HLA-typed donors. Among the approximately 400 genotyped donors, under 90% belonged to the genetic ancestry cluster associated with self-reported Caucasian donors. Broad study findings and their caveats: Over 15 rarely observed V segments, including chromosome 9 orphons, were excluded from the earlier analysis of about 610 of the donors because counts were too low. In the study, around 160 TCR beta chains were listed as associated with cytomegalovirus. Only TCR beta chains were sequenced in this cohort, and the absence of alpha or paired-chain data limited detectable features. In a later analysis, HLA-associated TCR beta chains showed more clonal expansion and lower generation probabilities than non-associated chains that were equally common. In a later analysis, several top co-occurrence clusters were reported to appear linked to parvovirus B19, influenza, CMV and Epstein-Barr virus. While some public TCRs were present in many individuals, most TCR sequences turned up only very rarely across donors. An earlier analysis of approximately 590 of the donors showed that most TCR beta V segments appeared in productive rearrangements either about 87% or about 30% of the time, which broadly matched IMGT annotations. A further reported finding was that TCR beta sequences accurately predicted the HLA-A and HLA-B alleles for most subjects in the first cohort. Sequencing depth was assumed to be roughly uniform across donors in the presence/absence analyses, though that assumption may not hold. According to a later analysis, most CMV-associated TCR beta chains appeared to be HLA-restricted, and the HLA associations seemed to be driven largely by CMV exposure. Linkage disequilibrium might explain the correlated functional status among segregating V segments, but an unknown experimental factor could not be excluded. The classifier was reported to diagnose cytomegalovirus status with high specificity and sensitivity in both the original and validation cohorts. Specific HLA alleles were associated with 15,000 to 20,000 TCR beta sequences at a false discovery rate of 0.05 in a later analysis. A later genetic analysis associated a missense DCLRE1C variant with V-gene and J-gene trimming of TCR beta chains, and an independent cohort replicated the association. When HLA alleles, especially DR and DQ, strongly co-occurred, attributing TCR associations to individual alleles was difficult. According to a later analysis, TCR association rates differed among HLA loci, with DRB1 alleles showing the most associated TCRs and HLA-C alleles showing the fewest. Three of the identified cytomegalovirus-associated TCR beta chains were confirmed in vitro to be specific for cytomegalovirus antigens. A group of highly shared sequence variants was considered likely to be a technical artifact of the sequencing pipeline. A later genetic analysis reported fewer N-insertions in productive TCRs among donors in an Asian-associated ancestry cluster than the approximately 700-donor mean. The 87-base-pair reads could not distinguish some IMGT-functional V segments, including TRBV6-2 and TRBV6-3, so those segments were excluded. Because HLA typing was unavailable for some donors at each locus, only the typed subset was used in association tests. The authors suggested that the approach could potentially be generalized to other disease states and immunological phenotypes. CMV serostatus was the only immune exposure information available for the cohort.

The junction carries 14 bases between V and J, which are trimmed by 1 base and 5 bases respectively. The CDR3 covers 15 residues, taking in both the cysteine and the phenylalanine. The CDR3 DNA has 45 bases and is translated from base 1. CDR1 and CDR2 are read off the germline V gene as MDHEN and SYDVKM. Notes on this clone: Its specific antigen is unknown. No qualities accompany the bases; no much larger clone lies one base away.

The method behind the library was the immunoSEQ multiplex PCR assay. The multiplex PCR relied on a mix of 60 forward primers for TCR Vbeta segments and 13 reverse primers for TCR Jbeta segments. The CDR3 region of rearranged TCR beta genes was amplified from genomic DNA by a multiplex PCR assay. Amplified TCR beta libraries were sequenced as 87-base-pair reads on the Illumina HiSeq System. The published analysis was carried out like this. A later analysis tallied around 87 million unique TCR beta chains across the approximately 670 repertoires, and around 9.9 million of those chains were shared by two or more donors. Raw reads were error-corrected and collapsed into unique sequences with a nearest-neighbor algorithm that merged closely related sequences to remove PCR and sequencing errors. Alignment of CDR3 sequences to IMGT reference sequences was used to assign V, D and J gene segments. For a sequence to be retained, a match of at least six nucleotides to both a V gene segment and a J gene segment was required. A rearrangement was called productive if the CDR3 had no stop codons and remained in frame with V and J, and every other rearrangement was called non-productive. Following IMGT convention, CDR3 was defined as the stretch from the second conserved V-encoded cysteine up to the conserved J-encoded phenylalanine. The earlier analysis of about 610 of the donors excluded sequences that lacked an unambiguous match to a single V gene segment. In an earlier analysis of approximately 560 of the donors, a V segment was called functional when productive rearrangements were above 56.7%, and segregating when the standard deviation between donors exceeded 5%. A statistical classification framework was built for diagnosing cytomegalovirus status from the catalog of TCR beta chain sequences. In a later analysis, TCR nucleotide sequences were compared against IMGT/GENE-DB human TR gene sequences so that V and J genes could be assigned. A later analysis assigned CDR3 sequences and most-parsimonious VDJ recombination scenarios with the TCRdist pipeline. In a later analysis, every TCR beta chain was defined by the combination of its CDR3 amino acid sequence and its V-gene family, and reads without a unique V-gene family were dropped. As a way to deal with suspected cross-contamination and a sequencing artifact, a later analysis dropped 500 to 700 nucleotide sequences that were highly shared and had low generation probability. A later analysis calculated a clonal expansion index for each public chain from normalized within-repertoire ranks of inferred template counts. A later analysis computed generation probabilities with a VDJ recombination model fitted to out-of-frame rearrangements, and checked the results against IGoR. A later analysis scored TCR-TCR, TCR-HLA and TCR-CMV co-occurrence with hypergeometric tests, applying a repertoire-size bias correction to TCR pairs. In a later analysis, false discovery rates were estimated by permuting HLA or CMV assignments 20 times. In a later analysis, co-occurring TCRs were grouped with DBSCAN, and TCRdist sequence similarity was added when clustering was performed within HLA-allele-positive subsets. Repertoires with fewer than 30,000 or more than 120,000 public chains, plus five repertoires with anomalous nucleotide sharing, were excluded from co-occurrence clustering. As stored in TCRdb, this immuneACCESS dataset retains in-frame rearrangements with V and J assigned. A fraction of the clones does not appear; measured against another copy, unresolved V genes explain less than half of the discrepancy, and the remainder lacks a known reason. For V, J and clone size, that table is used; D and trimming come from the DNA. The sample table lists some 200,000 clones, over 70% of them with a count of one. Jointly, the top ten make up about 2% of the sample.

The cohort comprised under 700 healthy bone marrow donors. At the time of sampling, every cohort member was nominally healthy, though immune exposures that went unrecorded were likely present. The donor was CMV seronegative and belonged to the group of approximately 320 seronegative cohort members. A peripheral blood sample was provided by each donor, and peripheral blood mononuclear cells were used for TCR beta sequencing. Genomic DNA was extracted from the blood cell samples with the Qiagen DNeasy Blood Extraction Kit. The sequence is built from TRBV28 and TRBJ1-2; no D gene is confidently identified. The receptor comes from a woman aged 25-40 years in good health and CMV-seronegative. The specimen sequenced was PBMCs. The CDR3 reads as follows: CASSLSRGLGYGYTF. The sequenced DNA: TGTGCCAGCAGTTTATCTCGGGGTTTGGGGTATGGCTACACCTTC.